The following is a T cell receptor beta chain sequence with its context. Its antigen is not identified. These data are taken from a study of pediatric ulcerative colitis. Sequencing depth was up to 500,000 reads per sample. Some clones are missing from TCRdb's copy, which holds only in-frame ones; the method was immunoSEQ multiplex PCR. The data show around 61,000 clones, 86% seen once. Study-wide findings and caveats: Compared with controls, ulcerative colitis showed greater blood-rectum clone sharing. Repertoires came from total lymphocyte DNA, so rare subsets like regulatory T cells may be missed.

The sequence was obtained from a boy between 5 and 17 years old with severe ulcerative colitis. The sequenced material came from blood.

CDR3 sequence: CASSSELSYNEQFF. CDR3 nucleotide sequence: TGTGCCAGCAGCTCGGAGCTCTCCTACAATGAGCAGTTCTTC. The rearrangement joins TRBV11-2 to TRBJ2-1; no clear D gene. The V end lost 4 bases, the J end lost 0 bases, and 7 bases lay between the germline ends. The CDR3 is made up of 14 amino acids. Germline loops: CDR1 SGHAT, CDR2 FQNNGV. The variable domain in full, with the rest retrieved from reference TRBV11-2 and TRBJ2-1, is EAGVAQSPRYKIIEKRQSVAFWCNPISGHATLYWYQQILGQGPKLLIQFQNNGVVDDSQLPKDRFSAERLKGVDSTLKIQPAKLEDSAVYLCASSSELSYNEQFFGPGTRLTVL.